This passage covers 2 T cell receptor beta chains from one sample sequenced in a study of cytotoxic CD8 clonotypes in ibrutinib-treated CLL. Here immunoSEQ multiplex PCR was the method, and the copy in TCRdb shows in-frame clones only, minus some. The repertoire holds over 140,000 clones, with around 80% as singletons. Sequencing was performed on PBMCs, taken after 36 months of ibrutinib treatment. Receptors originate from a human donor with chronic lymphocytic leukemia.

This chain joins TRBV27 and TRBJ2-7; 10 nucleotides match TRBD2. After removal of 5 bases from V and 0 bases from J, the junction contained 4 bases not matched to a gene. Germline CDR1 is MNHEY and CDR2 is SMNVEV (reference sequence). The CDR3 spans 15 residues. The DNA for the CDR3 is TGTGCCAGCAGTCTAGCGGGAGCCGCCTCCTACGAGCAGTACTTC. This codes for CASSLAGAASYEQYF.

The chain carries TRBV28 and TRBJ1-1; D is undetermined. CDR1 and CDR2 from the germline V gene are MDHEN and SYDVKM. The CDR3 totals 16 residues. V was cut by 5 bases and J by 7 bases, with 23 bases left in between. The CDR3 reads CASSILRPEKGVEAFF. The CDR3 nucleotides are TGTGCCAGCAGTATTTTGCGTCCAGAGAAGGGAGTTGAAGCTTTCTTT.